This T cell receptor beta chain was sequenced during a study of cytomegalovirus exposure and HLA in healthy donors. Study results and limitations: Because they were indistinguishable, some V segments, including TRBV6-2 and TRBV6-3, were excluded.

The PCR was carried out with 60 Vbeta primers and 13 Jbeta primers. The method was immunoSEQ multiplex PCR; TCRdb's version includes in-frame clones alone and lacks a portion of them. The profile shows some 190,000 clones, 86% of them singletons. V was trimmed by 3 bases and J by 0 bases, leaving 12 bases between them. This CDR3 has 16 amino acids. The germline V gene has CDR1 WSHSY and CDR2 SAAADI. With regard to this clone: The antigen is undetermined.

The receptor comes from a woman aged 25 to 45 in good health and CMV-seronegative. The sample was PBMCs. The rearrangement links TRBV10-2 to TRBJ1-5, with D uncertain. The CDR3 is CASSDYYTNSNQPQHF. The CDR3 DNA sequence: TGCGCCAGCAGTGACTACTACACCAATAGCAATCAGCCCCAGCATTTT.